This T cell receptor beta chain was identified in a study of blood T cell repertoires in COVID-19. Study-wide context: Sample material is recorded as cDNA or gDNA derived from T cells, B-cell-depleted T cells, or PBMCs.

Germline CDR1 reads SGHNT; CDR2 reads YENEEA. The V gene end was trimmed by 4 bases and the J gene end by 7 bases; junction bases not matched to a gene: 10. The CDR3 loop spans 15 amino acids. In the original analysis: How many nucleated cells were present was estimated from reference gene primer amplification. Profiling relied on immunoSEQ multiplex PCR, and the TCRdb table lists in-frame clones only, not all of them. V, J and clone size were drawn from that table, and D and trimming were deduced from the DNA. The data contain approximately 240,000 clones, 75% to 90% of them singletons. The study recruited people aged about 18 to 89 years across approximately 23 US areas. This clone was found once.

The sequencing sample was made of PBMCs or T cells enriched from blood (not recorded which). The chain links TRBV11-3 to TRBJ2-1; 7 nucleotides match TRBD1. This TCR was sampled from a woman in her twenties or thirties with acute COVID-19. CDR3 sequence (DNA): TGTGCCAGCAGCTCACAAGGACAGGCTGGGAATGAGCAGTTCTTC. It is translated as CASSSQGQAGNEQFF.